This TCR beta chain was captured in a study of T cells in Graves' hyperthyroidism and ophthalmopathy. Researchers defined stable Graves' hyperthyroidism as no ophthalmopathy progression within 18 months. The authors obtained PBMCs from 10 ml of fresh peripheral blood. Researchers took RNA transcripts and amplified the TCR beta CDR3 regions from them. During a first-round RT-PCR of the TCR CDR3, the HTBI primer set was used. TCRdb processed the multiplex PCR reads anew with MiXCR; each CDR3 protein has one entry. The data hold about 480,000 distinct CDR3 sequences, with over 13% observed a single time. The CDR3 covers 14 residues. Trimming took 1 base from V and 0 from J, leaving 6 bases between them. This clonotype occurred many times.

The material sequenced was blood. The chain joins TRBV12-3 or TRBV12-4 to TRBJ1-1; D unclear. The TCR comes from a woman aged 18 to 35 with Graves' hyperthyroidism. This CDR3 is CASSLERMNTEAFF. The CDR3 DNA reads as TGTGCCAGCAGTTTAGAACGCATGAACACTGAAGCTTTCTTT.